The 7 T cell receptor beta chains listed next were all sequenced from one sample in a study of blood T cell repertoires in COVID-19. Sequencing was performed with immunoSEQ multiplex PCR; in TCRdb, only in-frame clones are kept and a portion is missing. The sample lists 150,000 to 200,000 clones; around 80% were seen once. The specimen sequenced was PBMCs or T cells enriched from blood (not recorded which). These receptors all stem from a woman aged 55-69 years who had recovered from COVID-19.

This chain joins TRBV4-1 and TRBJ2-3; the match to TRBD1 covers 7 bases. CDR1 and CDR2 (germline): MGHRA, YSYEKL. The J segment lost 2 bases and the V segment lost 4 bases, leaving 6 bases of the junction unmatched. The CDR3 is 15 amino acids. The CDR3 protein is CASSRGGKFTDTQYF. CDR3 nucleotide sequence: TGCGCCAGCAGCCGAGGGGGCAAATTCACAGATACGCAGTATTTT.

J is TRBJ1-4 and V is TRBV14; tentative D call: TRBD1 (6 bases). The CDR3 contains 16 residues. In germline, CDR1 is SGHDN, CDR2 FVKESK. V was cut by 4 bases and J by 4 bases, with 16 bases left in between. The CDR3 nucleotides are TGTGCCAGCAGCCGGGTGGACAGTTCAATTAATGAAAAACTGTTTTTT. Its translation: CASSRVDSSINEKLFF.

The chain links TRBV27 to TRBJ2-7; 7 bases are a match to TRBD1. With 5 bases clipped from V and 3 bases from J, the junction kept 7 bases outside the gene matches. The CDR3 has 14 amino acids. Per germline, CDR1 MNHEY and CDR2 SMNVEV (reference sequence). In DNA form, the CDR3 reads TGTGCCAGCAGTCAAACAGGGGTCTTCTACGAGCAGTACTTC. Translated, it gives CASSQTGVFYEQYF.

This clone was counted a single time. V gene TRBV5-1 combines with J gene TRBJ1-1; 8 bases are shared with TRBD1. CDR3 length: 15 amino acids. Germline CDR1 is SGHRS and CDR2 is YFSETQ. Unmatched junction bases numbered 5, after V lost 3 bases and J lost 1 base. The CDR3 DNA reads as TGCGCCAGCAGCTCGCAGGGGGCTCCGAACACTGAAGCTTTCTTT. This sequence encodes CASSSQGAPNTEAFF.

This clone was observed a few times. DNA for the CDR3: TGTGCCAGCAGCTTGACAGCGAACACCGGGGAGCTGTTTTTT. Translating it yields CASSLTANTGELFF. V gene TRBV7-9 combines with J gene TRBJ2-2, with D perhaps TRBD1 (5 bases). The V end lost 3 bases, the J end lost 0 bases, and 5 bases lay between the germline ends. The CDR3 is 14 residues long. Germline V gene lookup returns CDR1 SEHNR and CDR2 FQNEAQ (reference sequence).

This clone was seen more than once but under ten times. The chain joins TRBV12-3 or TRBV12-4 to TRBJ2-5; TRBD2 aligns across 8 bases. The CDR3 is 13 residues long. The CDR3 reads CATGGADQETQYF. The CDR3 DNA reads TGTGCGACCGGGGGGGCAGACCAAGAGACCCAGTACTTC.

The chain carries TRBV19 and TRBJ2-1, with 10 bases that match TRBD2. The germline V gene has CDR1 LNHDA and CDR2 SQIVND (reference sequence). This CDR3 spans 17 amino acids. V shed 1 base and J 2 bases; nucleotides not matched to a gene: 5. CDR3 residues: CASSIGVAGGPYNEQFF. The CDR3 DNA reads TGTGCCAGTAGTATAGGGGTAGCGGGGGGACCCTACAATGAGCAGTTCTTC.